This TCR beta chain is from a study of blood T cell repertoires in COVID-19. Study information: Some COVID-19 samples were acute and others convalescent; all came from the United States, Italy and Spain.

V was pared by 3 bases and J by 4 bases, with 12 bases between. CDR1 and CDR2 from the germline V gene are SGHRS and YFSETQ. There are 14 residues in the CDR3. Original handling: Reference gene primer amplification in the assay estimated nucleated cell counts. Repertoires were generated with immunoSEQ multiplex PCR, while TCRdb's copy carries only in-frame clones and drops some. The DNA was the basis for D and trimming; V, J and clone size are from that table. The sample has around 150,000 clones; more than 75% are singletons. This sequence originates from a woman between 65 and 79 years old with COVID-19, enrolled during active disease. The chain links TRBV5-1 to TRBJ2-3; TRBD2 is a possible D gene (6 bases). Material for sequencing was peripheral blood. The CDR3: CASSSVVAADTQYF. The CDR3, as DNA: TGCGCCAGCAGCTCGGTGGTAGCGGCAGATACGCAGTATTTT.